Listed below are T cell receptor beta chains from one sample, sequenced in a study of shared clonotypes between healthy human individuals. Only in-frame clones appear in the TCRdb table, and some are missing; sequencing was by immunoSEQ multiplex PCR. The sample has about 1.1 million clones, approximately 80% seen once. The sequenced material came from memory CD4+ T cells from PBMCs. Source of these receptors: a man aged 18 to 29 in good health. Some clones in this sample may be carry-over from other donors' samples. Each CDR3 is given with its conserved first and last residue. D genes are given only for firm matches. Only part of the rows carry a size: once, few, many, or a class if the clone is expanded.

D	V	size	J	CDR3	DNA
.	TRBV2	once	TRBJ2-7	CASSVGTPPYEQYF	TGTGCCAGCAGTGTCGGGACTCCTCCCTACGAGCAGTACTTC
TRBD1	TRBV2	few	TRBJ1-1	CASRETTGPHTEAFF	TGTGCCAGCAGGGAAACGACAGGGCCCCATACTGAAGCTTTCTTT
TRBD2	TRBV11-1	.	TRBJ2-5	CASRSRWEGRGETQYF	TGTGCCAGCAGGTCTAGGTGGGAGGGGAGAGGAGAGACCCAGTACTTC
.	TRBV28	few	TRBJ2-3	CASSYMEDTQYF	TGTGCCAGCAGTTATATGGAGGATACGCAGTATTTT
TRBD1	TRBV27	.	TRBJ1-5	CASSNRGLGVYQPQHF	TGTGCCAGCAGTAACAGGGGTTTAGGCGTATATCAGCCCCAGCATTTT
TRBD2	TRBV6-6	.	TRBJ2-7	CASSYSGTSGVYEQYF	TGTGCCAGCAGTTACTCCGGGACTAGCGGAGTCTACGAGCAGTACTTC
.	TRBV6-5	.	TRBJ1-1	CASSRFTAGTEAFF	TGTGCCAGCAGTCGCTTTACAGCGGGCACTGAAGCTTTCTTT
.	TRBV5-1	once	TRBJ2-5	CASGLGTAQETQYF	TGCGCCAGCGGCCTAGGCACAGCTCAAGAGACCCAGTACTTC
.	TRBV12-5	once	TRBJ2-5	CASGLGNGRGETQYF	TGTGCTAGTGGTTTGGGAAACGGGAGAGGAGAGACCCAGTACTTC
TRBD1	TRBV29-1	.	TRBJ2-1	CSVRTGLVYNEQFF	TGCAGCGTCCGGACAGGTCTGGTGTACAATGAGCAGTTCTTC
TRBD1	TRBV4-2	.	TRBJ1-4	CASSLVGTGREKLFF	TGTGCCAGCAGCTTAGTGGGGACAGGGCGTGAAAAACTGTTTTTT
TRBD1	TRBV28	.	TRBJ2-7	CASSSPRTGRQNEQYF	TGTGCCAGCAGCAGCCCCCGGACAGGGAGACAGAACGAGCAGTACTTC
TRBD2	TRBV5-1	.	TRBJ2-1	CASSLVFTSGRNEQFF	TGCGCCAGCAGCTTGGTTTTTACTAGCGGGAGGAATGAGCAGTTCTTC
.	TRBV19	.	TRBJ1-5	CASETERSNQPQHF	TGTGCCAGTGAGACCGAGAGAAGCAATCAGCCCCAGCATTTT
.	TRBV2	.	TRBJ2-6	CASTEDPVSGANVLTF	TGTGCCAGCACCGAAGACCCGGTCTCTGGGGCCAACGTCCTGACTTTC
TRBD2	TRBV18	.	TRBJ2-7	CASSPLETSDVNEQYF	TGTGCCAGCTCACCCTTAGAGACTAGCGATGTGAACGAGCAGTACTTC
.	TRBV27	once	TRBJ2-7	CATQAESYEQYF	TGTGCCACCCAGGCCGAATCCTACGAGCAGTACTTC
.	TRBV20-1	.	TRBJ2-1	CSALTHYEQFF	TGCAGTGCCCTCACCCATTACGAGCAGTTCTTC